The table lists the clone carrying this T cell receptor beta chain with many counts. Antigen unknown. Using RNA transcripts as the source, TCR beta CDR3 regions were amplified. First-round RT-PCR targeting the TCR CDR3 was performed with the HTBI primer set. MiXCR, applied by TCRdb to the multiplex PCR reads, yields one record per CDR3 protein. This sample has about 400,000 distinct CDR3 sequences, with about 15% found just once. J was trimmed by 3 bases and V by 3 bases; bases with no gene match: 1. The CDR3 runs to 14 residues. CDR1 is DFQATT and CDR2 is SNEGSKA in the germline V gene (reference sequence). These data originate in a study of T cells in Graves' hyperthyroidism and ophthalmopathy. The study enrolled patients aged 18 to 65 with newly diagnosed hyperthyroidism of under 2 months' duration. Study results and caveats: Blood also contained most expanded thyroid clonotypes above 0.001.

The receptor comes from a woman in her 30s with Graves' hyperthyroidism. Sequenced material: blood. The chain joins TRBV20-1 to TRBJ2-3, with 12 bases lining up with TRBD2. The CDR3: CSARTSGRTDTQYF. CDR3 DNA: TGCAGTGCTAGGACTAGCGGGAGAACAGATACGCAGTATTTT.